This T cell receptor beta chain was found in a study of T cell responses to AZD1222 COVID-19 vaccine. General observations from the study: Nearly half of spike-specific TCRs reportedly go after variant regions that carry no mutations. Compared with day 0, the breadth and depth of the Spike-specific TCR repertoire rose significantly after two doses of AZD1222.

Using immunoSEQ multiplex PCR, the repertoire was profiled, and TCRdb retains in-frame clones only, with some absent. The data contain about 140,000 clones, approximately 95% of them seen just once; the ten biggest clones take up more than 0.8%. Regarding this clone: Its antigen is as yet unknown.

Unmatched junction bases numbered 5, after V lost 3 bases and J lost 2 bases. The CDR3 extends over 15 amino acids. CDR1 and CDR2 from the germline V gene are SGHKS and YYEKEE (reference sequence). This sequence joins TRBV5-5 and TRBJ2-7, with 10 bases aligning to TRBD2. This TCR came from an adult in good health. The specimen comprised peripheral blood, sampled on day 0 of MenACWY control vaccination. CDR3 coding DNA: TGTGCCAGCAGCTCCGGACTAGCGGACACCTACGAGCAGTACTTC. Its translation: CASSSGLADTYEQYF. The variable domain in full, with the rest retrieved from reference TRBV5-5 and TRBJ2-7, is DAGVTQSPTHLIKTRGQQVTLRCSPISGHKSVSWYQQVLGQGPQFIFQYYEKEERGRGNFPDRFSARQFPNYSSELNVNALLLGDSALYLCASSSGLADTYEQYFGPGTRLTVT.